The rows below give T cell receptor beta chains drawn from one sample of a study of vaccination effects on CD4 cells after COVID-19. Measured with immunoSEQ multiplex PCR; TCRdb has only the in-frame clones, and not every one. This table holds 30,000 to 45,000 clones, roughly 70% found once. The antigens for these receptors are not known. The starting material was CD4+ T cells from PBMCs cultured with SARS-CoV-2 spike peptides, obtained before COVID-19 vaccination. These receptors were taken from a human donor who received a COVID-19 vaccine. Both conserved end residues are part of each CDR3. The D gene is left open where the match is weak. The size field is filled for only some rows; it gives once, few, many or a size class.

NA NA TRBJ1-1 TRBV3-1/TRBV3-2 CASRTATNTEAFF TGTGCCAGCAGAACAGCGACTAACACTGAAGCTTTCTTT
NA TRBD2 TRBJ2-5 TRBV5-8 CASSSSGGPQETQYF TGTGCCAGCAGCTCTAGCGGGGGGCCCCAAGAGACCCAGTACTTC
NA NA TRBJ1-2 TRBV6-5 CASSYSPGQHYGYTF TGTGCCAGCAGTTACTCCCCCGGGCAGCACTATGGCTACACCTTC
NA NA TRBJ1-1 TRBV10-3 CAIRSAIREAFF TGTGCCATCAGATCCGCGATTCGTGAAGCTTTCTTT
once NA TRBJ1-4 TRBV6-5 CASSYRVGEKLFF TGTGCCAGCAGCTACAGGGTGGGTGAAAAACTGTTTTTT
NA TRBD2 TRBJ2-3 TRBV18 CASSPSRVAGDTDTQYF TGTGCCAGCTCACCCTCTAGGGTAGCGGGAGACACAGATACGCAGTATTTT
NA TRBD2 TRBJ2-3 TRBV5-4 CASSRGGSTDTQYF TGTGCCAGCAGCCGGGGGGGTAGCACAGATACGCAGTATTTT
NA TRBD1 TRBJ1-6 TRBV19 CASSSTGDNSPLHF TGTGCCAGTAGTAGCACAGGGGACAATTCACCCCTCCACTTT
few NA TRBJ1-1 TRBV11-2 CASSADPGWTEAFF TGTGCCAGCAGCGCAGACCCCGGGTGGACTGAAGCTTTCTTT
few NA TRBJ1-4 TRBV18 CASSRESGEKLFF TGTGCCAGCTCAAGGGAATCGGGAGAAAAACTGTTTTTT
NA TRBD1 TRBJ1-2 TRBV19 CASRWGQDNYGYTF TGTGCCAGTAGATGGGGACAGGATAACTATGGCTACACCTTC
NA TRBD2 TRBJ2-2 TRBV5-1 CASKPGGYTGELFF TGCGCCAGCAAGCCCGGGGGGTACACCGGGGAGCTGTTTTTT
NA TRBD1 TRBJ1-6 TRBV19 CASSTPGQGTRSPLHF TGTGCCAGTAGTACGCCGGGACAGGGGACCCGCTCACCCCTCCACTTT
NA TRBD1 TRBJ2-7 TRBV3-1/TRBV3-2 CASSQGETGINEQYF TGTGCCAGCAGCCAAGGAGAGACAGGGATCAACGAGCAGTACTTC
NA NA TRBJ2-3 TRBV4-3 CASSPGPTDTQYF TGCGCCAGCAGCCCTGGACCCACAGATACGCAGTATTTT
once TRBD1 TRBJ1-2 TRBV3-1/TRBV3-2 CASSYLTGRNGYTF TGTGCCAGCAGCTACCTGACAGGGAGAAATGGCTACACCTTC
NA TRBD2 TRBJ2-2 TRBV6-1 CASSVRLAGVDGELFF TGTGCCAGCAGTGTTCGACTAGCGGGAGTAGACGGGGAGCTGTTTTTT
NA NA TRBJ2-7 TRBV2 CASTPGQGNEQYF TGTGCCAGCACCCCGGGCCAGGGTAACGAGCAGTACTTC
NA NA TRBJ2-5 TRBV5-4 CASSFLGRGETQYF TGTGCCAGCAGCTTCTTGGGCCGGGGAGAGACCCAGTACTTC
NA NA TRBJ1-2 TRBV29-1 CSVEKGSGYTF TGCAGCGTTGAAAAGGGATCGGGCTACACCTTC